This TCR beta chain was documented in a study of blood T cells in healthy people across ages. In this sample, this clonotype turned up a few times. This CDR3 contains 12 residues. With 3 bases removed from V and 5 bases from J, the gap between germline ends came to 8 bases. Germline CDR1 is DFQATT and CDR2 is SNEGSKA (reference sequence). Then a second PCR, running about 7 to 11 cycles, was carried out with a sample-barcoded 5' primer and a J-beta primer mix. TCRdb reprocessed the 5' RACE reads with MiXCR, giving one entry per CDR3 protein. The top ten clones hold 10% of a sample with approximately 900,000 distinct CDR3 sequences, almost 30% of them seen once. The same data also went into a second study, on T cells of mothers and their children.

The specimen was blood. The rearrangement joins TRBV20-1 to TRBJ1-5; perhaps TRBD1 as D (5 bases). The receptor was derived from a woman in her thirties or forties in good health. The CDR3 loop is CSASREDQPQHF. CDR3 coding DNA: TGCAGTGCTAGCAGGGAAGATCAGCCCCAGCATTTT.